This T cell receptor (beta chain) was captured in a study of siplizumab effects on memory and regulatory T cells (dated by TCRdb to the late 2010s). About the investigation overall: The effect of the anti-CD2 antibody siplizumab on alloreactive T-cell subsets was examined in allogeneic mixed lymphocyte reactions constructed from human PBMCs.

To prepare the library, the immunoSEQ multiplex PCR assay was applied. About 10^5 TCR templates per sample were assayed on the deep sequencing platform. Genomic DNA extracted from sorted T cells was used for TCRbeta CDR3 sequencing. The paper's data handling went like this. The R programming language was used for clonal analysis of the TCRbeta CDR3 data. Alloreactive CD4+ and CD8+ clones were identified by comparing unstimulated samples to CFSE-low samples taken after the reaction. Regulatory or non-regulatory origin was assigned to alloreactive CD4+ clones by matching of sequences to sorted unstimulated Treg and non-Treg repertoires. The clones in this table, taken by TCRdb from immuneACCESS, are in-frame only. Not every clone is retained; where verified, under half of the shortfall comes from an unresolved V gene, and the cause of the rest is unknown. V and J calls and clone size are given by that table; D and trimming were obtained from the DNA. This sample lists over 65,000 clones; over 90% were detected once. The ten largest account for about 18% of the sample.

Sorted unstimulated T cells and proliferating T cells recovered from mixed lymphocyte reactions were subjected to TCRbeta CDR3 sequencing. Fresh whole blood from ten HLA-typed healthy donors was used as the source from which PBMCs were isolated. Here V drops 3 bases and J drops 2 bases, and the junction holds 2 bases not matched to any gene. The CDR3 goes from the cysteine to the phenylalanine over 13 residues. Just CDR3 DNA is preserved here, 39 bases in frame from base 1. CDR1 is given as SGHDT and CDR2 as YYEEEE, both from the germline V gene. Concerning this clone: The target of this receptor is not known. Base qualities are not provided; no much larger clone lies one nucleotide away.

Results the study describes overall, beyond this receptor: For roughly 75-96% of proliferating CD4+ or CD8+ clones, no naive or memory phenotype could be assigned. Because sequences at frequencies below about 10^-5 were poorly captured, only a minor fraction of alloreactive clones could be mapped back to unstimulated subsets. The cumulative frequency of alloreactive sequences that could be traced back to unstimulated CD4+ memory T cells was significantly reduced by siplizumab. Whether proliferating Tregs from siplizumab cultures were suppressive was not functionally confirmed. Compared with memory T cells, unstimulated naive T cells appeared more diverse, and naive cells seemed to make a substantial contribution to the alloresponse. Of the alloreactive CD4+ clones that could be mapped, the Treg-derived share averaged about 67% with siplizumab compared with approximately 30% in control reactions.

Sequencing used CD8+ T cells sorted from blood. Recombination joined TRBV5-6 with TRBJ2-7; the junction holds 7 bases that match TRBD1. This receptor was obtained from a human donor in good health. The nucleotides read TGTGCCAGCAGCTACGGGACAGCCTACGAGCAGTACTTC. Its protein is CASSYGTAYEQYF.